This entry lists 8 T cell receptor beta chains sequenced from one sample in a study of shared clonotypes between healthy human individuals. This table comes from immunoSEQ multiplex PCR, and its TCRdb copy is limited to in-frame clones, with some not included. This sample has 1.4 million or so clones, with about 98.5% found just once. Specimen: naive CD4+ T cells sorted from blood. Subset given: CD45RA+ positively selected. These receptors all stem from a man younger than 40 in good health.

The chain uses TRBV15 and TRBJ2-5, with TRBD1 identical over 7 bases. The CDR3 runs 18 residues. V gave up 1 base and J gave up 1 base; unmatched junction bases: 12. Looked up from germline, CDR1 is LNHNV and CDR2 is YYDKDF (reference sequence). The CDR3 DNA is TGTGCCACCAGCAGAGTCCGCCGCGACCGGGACAGCCAAGAGACCCAGTACTTC. It translates to CATSRVRRDRDSQETQYF.

This clone was recorded only once. This rearrangement joins TRBV7-2 to TRBJ1-5, with a weak D call TRBD1 (6 bases). V lost 5 bases and J 0 bases, leaving 14 bases between the germline ends. Germline V gene lookup returns CDR1 SGHTA and CDR2 FQGNSA. The CDR3 totals 16 residues. The CDR3 here is CASSPDRIYSNQPQHF. Written as DNA, the CDR3 is TGTGCCAGCAGCCCCGACAGGATTTATAGCAATCAGCCCCAGCATTTT.

This clone was seen just once. The V call is TRBV9, the J call TRBJ1-3; 8 positions match TRBD1. This CDR3 is 14 amino acids long. From germline, CDR1 is SGDLS and CDR2 YYNGEE. J gave up 4 bases and V 3 bases, and 3 bases lay outside the gene matches. CDR3: CASSEGQEGNTIYF. The CDR3 DNA follows: TGTGCCAGCAGCGAGGGACAGGAGGGAAACACCATATATTTT.

The V and J genes are TRBV6-4 and TRBJ1-2, with unresolved D. Germline assignment: CDR1 MRHNA and CDR2 SNTAGT. The CDR3 length is 13 residues. V was pared by 1 base and J by 2 bases, with 5 bases between. The CDR3 region is CASSDYPNYGYTF. The CDR3 DNA follows: TGTGCCAGCAGTGACTATCCGAACTATGGCTACACCTTC.

The chain recombines TRBV10-3 with TRBJ2-6, with D hard to call. CDR3 size: 16 residues. Trimming cost V 0 bases and J 3 bases, with 9 bases left between them. Germline V gives CDR1 ENHRY, CDR2 SYGVKD. CDR3 DNA: TGTGCCATCAGTGAGTCGGTGGGTTTTGGGGCCAACGTCCTGACTTTC. It codes for CAISESVGFGANVLTF.

The gene calls are TRBV6-1 and TRBJ2-1, with unresolved D. CDR1 is MNHNS, CDR2 SASEGT, per germline. The CDR3 consists of 15 residues. Deletions cut 9 bases from V and 3 bases from J, with 18 bases between. The CDR3 coding sequence is TGTGCCAGTACCCCCGACCCCCGTTACTACAATGAGCAGTTCTTC. This sequence encodes CASTPDPRYYNEQFF.

This clone was recorded once. The V and J genes are TRBV29-1 and TRBJ2-1, with 9 bases aligning to TRBD2. The V gene end was trimmed by 6 bases and the J gene end by 5 bases; junction bases not matched to a gene: 11. Looked up from germline, CDR1 is SQVTM and CDR2 is ANQGSEA. The CDR3 extends over 15 amino acids. The CDR3 DNA is TGCAGCGTCCGTATTAGCGGGAGTTGGAACAATGAGCAGTTCTTC. It specifies CSVRISGSWNNEQFF.

The chain joins TRBV2 to TRBJ2-7, with 8 bases that match TRBD2. This CDR3 spans 16 amino acids. Trimming cost V 3 bases and J 4 bases; bases outside gene matches: 11. Germline lookup yields CDR1 SNHLY and CDR2 FYNNEI. This CDR3 is CASSDIGGAVRYEQYF. CDR3 nucleotide sequence: TGTGCCAGCAGTGACATCGGGGGGGCGGTAAGGTACGAGCAGTACTTC. Combining the CDR3 with reference TRBV2 and TRBJ2-7 gives the whole variable domain EPEVTQTPSHQVTQMGQEVILRCVPISNHLYFYWYRQILGQKVEFLVSFYNNEISEKSEIFDDQFSVERPDGSNFTLKIRSTKLEDSAMYFCASSDIGGAVRYEQYFGPGTRLTVT.